A single sample gave rise to the 12 T cell receptor beta chains below, sequenced in a study of regulatory T cells in long-lasting Graves disease. Building the TCR beta libraries relied on iRepertoire HTBI primers, and CDR3 regions underwent Arm-PCR. Using its own MiXCR run on the multiplex PCR reads, TCRdb lists one record per CDR3 protein. The sample shows some 420,000 distinct CDR3 sequences, 22% of them seen only once. As for time point: persistent/refractory GD, antithyroid drugs over 5 years with positive TRAb. Making the TCR library involved RNA that had been extracted from PBMCs. The sequencing used peripheral blood mononuclear cells (PBMCs), collected when the disease was refractory, from a patient treated with antithyroid drugs. These receptors originate from a female donor with Graves disease.

This clonotype was detected only a few times. V is TRBV15 and J is TRBJ2-1, with TRBD2 matching 9 bases. Germline CDR1 reads LNHNV; CDR2 reads YYDKDF (reference sequence). The V and J ends lost 1 base and 9 bases, in that order; junction bases with no gene match: 7. The CDR3 has 15 residues. The CDR3 DNA reads TGTGCCACCAGCAGAGTAGAAGCGGGGGGTCTTGAGCAGTTCTTC. Residues: CATSRVEAGGLEQFF. Looking up the rest from reference TRBV15 and TRBJ2-1 gives the full variable domain: DAMVIQNPRYQVTQFGKPVTLSCSQTLNHNVMYWYQQKSSQAPKLLFHYYDKDFNNEADTPDNFQSRRPNTSFCFLDIRSPGLGDTAMYLCATSRVEAGGLEQFFGPGTRLTVL.

This clonotype was counted ten times or more. The chain recombines TRBV6-1 with TRBJ1-1, with 7 positions matching TRBD1. Germline assignment: CDR1 MNHNS and CDR2 SASEGT. CDR3 size: 14 residues. Germline trimming cut 6 bases from V and 5 bases from J; bases unmatched to any gene: 9. The CDR3 loop is CASSPTGEWTEAFF. CDR3 in DNA: TGTGCCAGCAGCCCTACAGGGGAATGGACTGAAGCTTTCTTT.

The J gene is TRBJ1-1, the V gene TRBV19; D is perhaps TRBD1 (5 bases). CDR3 size: 14 residues. Per the germline V gene, CDR1 is LNHDA and CDR2 is SQIVND (reference sequence). Deletions cut 7 bases from V and 2 bases from J, with 14 bases between. CDR3 protein: CASKARVFNTEAFF. CDR3 DNA: TGTGCCAGTAAAGCCAGGGTTTTCAACACTGAAGCTTTCTTT.

The table lists this clonotype with many counts. The CDR3 sequence is CASSLVSVGLNQPQHF. CDR3 DNA: TGTGCCAGCAGCTTAGTGTCAGTGGGACTCAATCAGCCCCAGCATTTT. The chain employs TRBV11-2 and TRBJ1-5; a possible D gene is TRBD1 (5 bases). Germline V gives CDR1 SGHAT, CDR2 FQNNGV. V was trimmed by 1 base and J by 3 bases, leaving 13 bases between them. The CDR3 loop spans 16 amino acids.

The chain joins TRBV6-1 to TRBJ2-7; D could derive from TRBD1 or TRBD2 (5 bases each). V was trimmed by 6 bases and J by 0 bases, leaving 21 bases between them. Germline lookup yields CDR1 MNHNS and CDR2 SASEGT. The CDR3 length is 17 residues. The CDR3 DNA reads TGTGCCAGCAGCCAGGGAACAGGTACTAGGATCTCCTACGAGCAGTACTTC. Protein: CASSQGTGTRISYEQYF.

This rearrangement joins TRBV30 to TRBJ2-1; D remains unclear. V shed 4 bases and J shed 9 bases, with 10 bases lying between them. The CDR3 is made up of 11 amino acids. Germline loops: CDR1 GTSNPN, CDR2 SVGIG (reference sequence). Here the CDR3 reads CAWTGWSEQFF. The CDR3 nucleotides read TGTGCCTGGACCGGGTGGTCTGAGCAGTTCTTC.

The chain has TRBV15 and TRBJ2-3; D call uncertain. CDR3 size: 13 residues. The germline V gene has CDR1 LNHNV and CDR2 YYDKDF (reference sequence). V shed 3 bases and J shed 6 bases, with 10 bases lying between them. The CDR3 region is CATSSSFYDTQYF. CDR3 sequence (DNA): TGTGCCACCAGCAGTTCCTTTTACGATACGCAGTATTTT.

The chain links TRBV2 to TRBJ1-2; TRBD1 might be the D (6 bases). Germline CDR1 is SNHLY and CDR2 is FYNNEI. The CDR3 consists of 14 residues. Trimming removed 7 bases at V and 0 bases at J, with 12 bases between. Written as DNA, the CDR3 is TGTGCCAGCACCCCGGGACAAGCTAACTATGGCTACACCTTC. It is translated as CASTPGQANYGYTF.

The chain uses TRBV20-1 and TRBJ2-1, with TRBD1 as a possible D gene (6 bases). Germline V CDR1 and CDR2: DFQATT, SNEGSKA (reference sequence). There are 15 residues in the CDR3. Trimming removed 5 bases at V and 0 bases at J, with 14 bases between. Here the CDR3 reads CSARDIRGSYNEQFF. The CDR3 coding sequence is TGCAGTGCTCGGGACATCAGAGGCTCCTACAATGAGCAGTTCTTC.

This chain connects TRBV11-2 to TRBJ2-7; D possibly corresponds to TRBD1 (6 bases). Germline assignment: CDR1 SGHAT and CDR2 FQNNGV. This CDR3 contains 12 residues. The V and J ends lost 7 bases and 2 bases respectively, with 9 bases between them. The DNA of the CDR3 is TGTGCCAGCATCGGACAGACCTACGAGCAGTACTTC. Translation gives CASIGQTYEQYF. Filled out from reference TRBV11-2 and TRBJ2-7, the complete variable domain reads EAGVAQSPRYKIIEKRQSVAFWCNPISGHATLYWYQQILGQGPKLLIQFQNNGVVDDSQLPKDRFSAERLKGVDSTLKIQPAKLEDSAVYLCASIGQTYEQYFGPGTRLTVT.

This sequence joins TRBV30 and TRBJ1-4; TRBD1 aligns across 9 bases. In germline, CDR1 is GTSNPN, CDR2 SVGIG (reference sequence). Unmatched junction bases numbered 2, after V lost 5 bases and J lost 4 bases. The CDR3 covers 13 residues. CDR3 protein: CAWDRGINEKLFF. The CDR3 coding sequence is TGTGCCTGGGACAGGGGGATTAATGAAAAACTGTTTTTT.

This clonotype turned up a few times. The J gene is TRBJ2-1, the V gene TRBV28; no reliable D call. The germline V gene encodes CDR1 MDHEN and CDR2 SYDVKM. The CDR3 is 14 residues long. The V end lost 5 bases, the J end lost 8 bases, and 16 bases lay between the germline ends. This chain's CDR3 is CASSPLWPRDEQFF. The CDR3 coding sequence is TGTGCCAGCAGTCCCTTATGGCCCCGGGATGAGCAGTTCTTC.